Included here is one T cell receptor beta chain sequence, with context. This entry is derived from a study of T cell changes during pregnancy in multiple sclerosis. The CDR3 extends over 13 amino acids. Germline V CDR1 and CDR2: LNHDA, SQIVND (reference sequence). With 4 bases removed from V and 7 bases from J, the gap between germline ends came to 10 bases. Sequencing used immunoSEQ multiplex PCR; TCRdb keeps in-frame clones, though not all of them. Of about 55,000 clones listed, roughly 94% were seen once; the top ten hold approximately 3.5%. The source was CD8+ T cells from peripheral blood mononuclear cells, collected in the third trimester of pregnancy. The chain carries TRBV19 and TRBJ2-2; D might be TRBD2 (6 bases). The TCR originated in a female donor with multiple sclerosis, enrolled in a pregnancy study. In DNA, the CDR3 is TGTGCCAGTAGTAGCGGGATGGTCGGGGAGCTGTTTTTT. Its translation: CASSSGMVGELFF.